This T cell receptor (beta chain) emerged from a study of T-cell memory formation after mild COVID-19. Study context: The two donors had largely donor-specific TCR clusters. Study-level points and caveats: Clones shrinking between day 15 and 85 showed a balanced CD4/CD8 split, and those that grew later tilted toward CD4+. CD4+ clones that contracted lay mainly in CM and EM; CD8+ ones lay in EMRA.

This clonotype has more than one count but fewer than ten. What it binds is unknown. V lost 7 bases, J lost 4 bases, and 17 bases lay in between. The germline CDR1 and CDR2 sequences are SEHNR and FQNEAQ (reference sequence). This CDR3 region has 14 residues. MiXCR was run by TCRdb on the 5' RACE reads, yielding one entry per CDR3 protein. The data contain roughly 350,000 distinct CDR3 sequences, 28% of them singletons. This receptor was obtained from an adult woman who had mild COVID-19 (a few samples of this study predate the infection). Cell type and time point are not known. This rearrangement joins TRBV7-9 to TRBJ2-7, with D possibly called TRBD1 or TRBD2 (7 bases each). The sample was PBMCs or a T cell subset sorted from them (not recorded which). The CDR3 spells CASKPQGGDYEQYF. CDR3 in DNA: TGTGCCAGCAAACCCCAGGGGGGGGATTACGAGCAGTACTTC.